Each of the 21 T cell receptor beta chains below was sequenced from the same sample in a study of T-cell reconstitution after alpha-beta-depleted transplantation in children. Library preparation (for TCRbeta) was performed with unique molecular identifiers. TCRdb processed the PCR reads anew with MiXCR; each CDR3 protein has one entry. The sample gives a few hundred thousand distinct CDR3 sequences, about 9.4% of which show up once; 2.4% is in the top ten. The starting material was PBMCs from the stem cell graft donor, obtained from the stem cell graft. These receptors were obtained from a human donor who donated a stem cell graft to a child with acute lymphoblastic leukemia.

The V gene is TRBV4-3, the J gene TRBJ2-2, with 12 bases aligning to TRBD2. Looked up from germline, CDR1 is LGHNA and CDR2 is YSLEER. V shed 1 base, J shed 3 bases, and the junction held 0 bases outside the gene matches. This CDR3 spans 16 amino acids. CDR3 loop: CASSQGLAGDTGELFF. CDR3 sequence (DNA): TGCGCCAGCAGCCAAGGACTAGCGGGGGACACCGGGGAGCTGTTTTTT.

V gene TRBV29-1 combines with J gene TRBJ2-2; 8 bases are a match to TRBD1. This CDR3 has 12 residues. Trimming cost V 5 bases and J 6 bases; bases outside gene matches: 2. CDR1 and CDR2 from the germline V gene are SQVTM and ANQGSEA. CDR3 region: CSVSTGAGELFF. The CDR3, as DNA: TGCAGCGTTTCGACAGGGGCCGGGGAGCTGTTTTTT.

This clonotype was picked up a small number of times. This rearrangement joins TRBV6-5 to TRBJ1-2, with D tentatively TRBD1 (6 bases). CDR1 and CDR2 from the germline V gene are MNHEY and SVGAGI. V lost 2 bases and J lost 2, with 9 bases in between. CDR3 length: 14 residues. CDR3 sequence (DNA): TGTGCCAGCAGTTACGATGGGACAAACTATGGCTACACCTTC. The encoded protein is CASSYDGTNYGYTF.

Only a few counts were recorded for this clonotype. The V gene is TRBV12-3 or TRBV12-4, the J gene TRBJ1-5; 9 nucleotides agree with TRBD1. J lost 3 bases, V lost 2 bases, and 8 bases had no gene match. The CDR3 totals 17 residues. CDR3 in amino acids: CASSLNYGTGNNQPQHF. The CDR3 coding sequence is TGTGCCAGCAGTTTAAATTACGGGACAGGGAACAATCAGCCCCAGCATTTT.

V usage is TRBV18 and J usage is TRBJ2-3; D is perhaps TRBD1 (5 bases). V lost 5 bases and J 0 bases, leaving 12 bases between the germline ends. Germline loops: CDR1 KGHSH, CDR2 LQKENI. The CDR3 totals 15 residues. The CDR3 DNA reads TGTGCCAGCTCAGAACAGGTCGGAAGCACAGATACGCAGTATTTT. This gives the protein CASSEQVGSTDTQYF.

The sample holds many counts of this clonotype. CDR3 coding DNA: TGCGCCAGCAGCCAAGATGTAGCGTCCCCAAGAGGCTCCTACAATGAGCAGTTCTTC. Translated, it gives CASSQDVASPRGSYNEQFF. The rearrangement links TRBV4-3 to TRBJ2-1; a possible D gene is TRBD2 (5 bases). CDR1 and CDR2 from the germline V gene are LGHNA and YSLEER. The CDR3 spans 19 residues. Trimming shortened V by 0 bases and J by 0 bases, and 18 bases separated the two germline ends.

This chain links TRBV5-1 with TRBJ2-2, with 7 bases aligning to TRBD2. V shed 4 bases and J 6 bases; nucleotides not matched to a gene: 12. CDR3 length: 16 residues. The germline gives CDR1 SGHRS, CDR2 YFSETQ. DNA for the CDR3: TGCGCCAGCAGCCGTGGGTCTCGCGGGAGCCCCGGGGAGCTGTTTTTT. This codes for CASSRGSRGSPGELFF.

The CDR3 region is CASRSRAGGRETQYF. The CDR3 nucleotides read TGCGCCAGCCGGAGTCGGGCAGGGGGCCGAGAGACCCAGTACTTC. The chain combines TRBV5-1 with TRBJ2-5; 8 bases fit TRBD1. Germline V gene lookup returns CDR1 SGHRS and CDR2 YFSETQ. Trimming at V came to 7 bases and at J to 4 bases, leaving 12 bases not matched to a gene. This CDR3 contains 15 residues.

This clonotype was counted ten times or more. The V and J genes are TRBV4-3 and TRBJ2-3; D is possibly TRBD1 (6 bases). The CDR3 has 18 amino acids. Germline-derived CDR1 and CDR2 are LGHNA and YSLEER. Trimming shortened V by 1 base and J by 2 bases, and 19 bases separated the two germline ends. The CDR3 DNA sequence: TGCGCCAGCAGCCAAGGAGATCACCGGGACATGTACACAGATACGCAGTATTTT. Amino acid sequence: CASSQGDHRDMYTDTQYF.

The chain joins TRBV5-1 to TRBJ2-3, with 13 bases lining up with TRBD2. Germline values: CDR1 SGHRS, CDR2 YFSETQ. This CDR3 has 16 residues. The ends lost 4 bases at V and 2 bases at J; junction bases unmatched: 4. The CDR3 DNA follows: TGCGCCAGCAGCCCAGGACTAGCGGGGGCCACAGATACGCAGTATTTT. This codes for CASSPGLAGATDTQYF.

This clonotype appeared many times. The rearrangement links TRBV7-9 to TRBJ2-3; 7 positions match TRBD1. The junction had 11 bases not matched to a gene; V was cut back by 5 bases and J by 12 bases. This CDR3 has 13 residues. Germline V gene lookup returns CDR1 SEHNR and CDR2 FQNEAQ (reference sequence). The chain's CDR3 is CASSKQGLWGQYF. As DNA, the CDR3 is TGTGCCAGCAGCAAACAGGGGTTATGGGGTCAGTATTTT.

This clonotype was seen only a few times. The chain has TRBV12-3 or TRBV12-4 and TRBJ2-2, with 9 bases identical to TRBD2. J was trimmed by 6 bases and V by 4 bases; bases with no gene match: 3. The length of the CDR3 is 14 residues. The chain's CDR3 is CASSSGLAPGELFF. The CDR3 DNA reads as TGTGCCAGCAGTTCGGGACTAGCTCCCGGGGAGCTGTTTTTT.

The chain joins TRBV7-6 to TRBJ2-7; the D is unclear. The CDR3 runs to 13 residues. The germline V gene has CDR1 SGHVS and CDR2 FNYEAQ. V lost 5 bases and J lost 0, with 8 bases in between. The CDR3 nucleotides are TGTGCCAGCAGCGGCCCCTACTCCTACGAGCAGTACTTC. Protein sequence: CASSGPYSYEQYF.

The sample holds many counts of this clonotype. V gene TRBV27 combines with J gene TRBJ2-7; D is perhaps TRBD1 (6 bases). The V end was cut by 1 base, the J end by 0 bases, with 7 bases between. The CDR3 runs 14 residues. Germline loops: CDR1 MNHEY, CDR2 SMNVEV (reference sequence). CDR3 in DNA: TGTGCCAGCAGTTTATGGACAGACTCCTACGAGCAGTACTTC. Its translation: CASSLWTDSYEQYF.

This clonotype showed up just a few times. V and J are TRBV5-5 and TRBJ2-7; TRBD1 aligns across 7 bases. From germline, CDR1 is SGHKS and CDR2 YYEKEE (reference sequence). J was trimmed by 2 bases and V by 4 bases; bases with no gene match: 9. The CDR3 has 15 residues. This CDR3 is CASSPGQARTYEQYF. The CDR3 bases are TGTGCCAGCAGCCCAGGACAGGCAAGGACCTACGAGCAGTACTTC.

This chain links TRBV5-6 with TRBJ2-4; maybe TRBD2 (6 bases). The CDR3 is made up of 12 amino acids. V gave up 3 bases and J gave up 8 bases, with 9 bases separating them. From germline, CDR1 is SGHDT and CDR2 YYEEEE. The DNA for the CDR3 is TGTGCCAGCAGCTCCGCTAGCGACATTCAGTACTTC. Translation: CASSSASDIQYF.

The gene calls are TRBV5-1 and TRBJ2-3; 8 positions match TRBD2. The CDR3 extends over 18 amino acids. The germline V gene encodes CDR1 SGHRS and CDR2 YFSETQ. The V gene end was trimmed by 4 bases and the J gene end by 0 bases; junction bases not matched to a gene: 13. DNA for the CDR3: TGCGCCAGCAGCCTGGAAATCCGGACTAGCCTCAGCACAGATACGCAGTATTTT. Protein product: CASSLEIRTSLSTDTQYF.

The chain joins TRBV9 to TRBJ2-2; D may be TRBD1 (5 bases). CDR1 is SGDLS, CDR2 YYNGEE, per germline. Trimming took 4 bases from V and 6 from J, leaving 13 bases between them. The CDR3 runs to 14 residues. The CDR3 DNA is TGTGCCAGCAGCCCCCCGTTAGGGGCCGGGGAGCTGTTTTTT. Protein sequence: CASSPPLGAGELFF.

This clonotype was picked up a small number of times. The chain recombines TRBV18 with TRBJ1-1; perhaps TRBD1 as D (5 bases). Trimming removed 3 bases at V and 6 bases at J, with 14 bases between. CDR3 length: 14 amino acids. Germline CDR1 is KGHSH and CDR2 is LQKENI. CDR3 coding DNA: TGTGCCAGCTCACCCATCCTAGGGGAGGCTGAAGCTTTCTTT. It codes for CASSPILGEAEAFF.

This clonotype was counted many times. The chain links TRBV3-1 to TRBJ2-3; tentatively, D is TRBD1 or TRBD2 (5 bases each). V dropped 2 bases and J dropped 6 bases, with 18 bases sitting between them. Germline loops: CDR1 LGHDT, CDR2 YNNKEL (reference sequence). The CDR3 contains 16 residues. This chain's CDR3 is CASSQSTGTGDDTQYF. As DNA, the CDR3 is TGTGCCAGCAGCCAATCCACCGGGACCGGGGATGATACGCAGTATTTT.

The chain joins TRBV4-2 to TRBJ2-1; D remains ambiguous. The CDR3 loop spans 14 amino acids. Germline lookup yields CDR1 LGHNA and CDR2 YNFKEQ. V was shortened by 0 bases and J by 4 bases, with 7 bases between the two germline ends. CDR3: CASSQDASYNEQFF. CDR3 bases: TGTGCCAGCAGCCAAGACGCAAGTTACAATGAGCAGTTCTTC.